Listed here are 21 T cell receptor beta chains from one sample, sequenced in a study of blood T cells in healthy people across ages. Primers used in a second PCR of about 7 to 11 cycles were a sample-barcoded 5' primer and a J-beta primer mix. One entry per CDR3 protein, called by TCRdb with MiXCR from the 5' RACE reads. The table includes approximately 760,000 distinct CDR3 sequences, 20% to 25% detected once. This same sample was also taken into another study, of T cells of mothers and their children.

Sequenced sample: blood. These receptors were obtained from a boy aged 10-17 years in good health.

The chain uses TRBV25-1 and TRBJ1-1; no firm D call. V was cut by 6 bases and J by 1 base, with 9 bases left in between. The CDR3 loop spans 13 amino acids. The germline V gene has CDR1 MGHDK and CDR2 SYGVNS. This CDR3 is CASRPTQNTEAFF. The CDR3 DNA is TGTGCCAGCAGACCCACACAGAACACTGAAGCTTTCTTT.

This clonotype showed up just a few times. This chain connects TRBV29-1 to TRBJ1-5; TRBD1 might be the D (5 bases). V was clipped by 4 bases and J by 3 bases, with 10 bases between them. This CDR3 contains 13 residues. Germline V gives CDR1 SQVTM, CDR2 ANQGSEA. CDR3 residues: CSVGMGTNQPQHF. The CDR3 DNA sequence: TGCAGCGTTGGGATGGGGACCAATCAGCCCCAGCATTTT. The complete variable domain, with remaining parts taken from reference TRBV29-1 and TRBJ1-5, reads SAVISQKPSRDICQRGTSLTIQCQVDSQVTMMFWYRQQPGQSLTLIATANQGSEATYESGFVIDKFPISRPNLTFSTLTVSNMSPEDSSIYLCSVGMGTNQPQHFGDGTRLSIL.

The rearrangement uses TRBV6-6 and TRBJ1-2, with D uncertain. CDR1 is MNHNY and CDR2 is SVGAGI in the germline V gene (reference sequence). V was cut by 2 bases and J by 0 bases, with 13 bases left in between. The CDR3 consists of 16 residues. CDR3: CASSYPGGLTNYGYTF. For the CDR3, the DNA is TGTGCCAGCAGTTACCCGGGTGGGTTGACTAACTATGGCTACACCTTC.

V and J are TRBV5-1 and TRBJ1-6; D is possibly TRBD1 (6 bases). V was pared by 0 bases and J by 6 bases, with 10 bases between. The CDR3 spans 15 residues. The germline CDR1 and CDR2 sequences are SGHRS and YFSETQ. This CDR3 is CASSLAEGVNSPLHF. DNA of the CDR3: TGCGCCAGCAGCTTGGCCGAGGGGGTTAATTCACCCCTCCACTTT.

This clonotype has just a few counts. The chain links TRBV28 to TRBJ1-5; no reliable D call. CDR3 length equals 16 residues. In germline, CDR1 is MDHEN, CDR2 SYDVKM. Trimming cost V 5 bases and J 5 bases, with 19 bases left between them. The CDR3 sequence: CASSPVFGGIDQPQHF. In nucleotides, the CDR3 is TGTGCCAGCAGTCCCGTATTCGGAGGGATTGATCAGCCCCAGCATTTT.

The DNA for the CDR3 is TGTGCCAGCAGTTTGGAGAGCGGGTGGTACAATGAGCAGTTCTTC. Its translation: CASSLESGWYNEQFF. V usage is TRBV27 and J usage is TRBJ2-1, with a weak D call TRBD2 (6 bases). V lost 3 bases and J 4 bases, leaving 13 bases between the germline ends. The CDR3 has 15 residues. CDR1 and CDR2 (germline): MNHEY, SMNVEV (reference sequence).

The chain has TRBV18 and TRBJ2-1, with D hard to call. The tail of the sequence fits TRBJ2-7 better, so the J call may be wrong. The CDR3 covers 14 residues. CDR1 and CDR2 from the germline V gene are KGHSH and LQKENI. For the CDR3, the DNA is TGTGCCAGCTCACCACTAGAGACCCTAAACGAGCAGTACTTC. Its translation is CASSPLETLNEQYF.

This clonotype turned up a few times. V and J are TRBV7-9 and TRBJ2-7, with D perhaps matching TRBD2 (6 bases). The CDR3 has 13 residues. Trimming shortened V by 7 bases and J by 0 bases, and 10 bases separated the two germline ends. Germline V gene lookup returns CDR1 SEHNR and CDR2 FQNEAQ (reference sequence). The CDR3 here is CASTSGVSYEQYF. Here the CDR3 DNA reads TGTGCCAGCACCTCGGGGGTCTCCTACGAGCAGTACTTC.

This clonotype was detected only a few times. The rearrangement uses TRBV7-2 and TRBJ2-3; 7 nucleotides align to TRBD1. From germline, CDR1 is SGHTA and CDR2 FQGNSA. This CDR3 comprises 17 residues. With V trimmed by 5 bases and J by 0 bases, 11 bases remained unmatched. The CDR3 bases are TGTGCCAGCAGCCTCGATCTGTCGACAGGGAGCACAGATACGCAGTATTTT. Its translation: CASSLDLSTGSTDTQYF.

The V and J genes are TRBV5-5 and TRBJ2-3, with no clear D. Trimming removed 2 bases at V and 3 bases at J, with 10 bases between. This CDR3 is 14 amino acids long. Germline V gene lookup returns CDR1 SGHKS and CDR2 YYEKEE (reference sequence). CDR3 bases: TGTGCCAGCAGCTTTACTCCCTGGACAGATACGCAGTATTTT. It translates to CASSFTPWTDTQYF.

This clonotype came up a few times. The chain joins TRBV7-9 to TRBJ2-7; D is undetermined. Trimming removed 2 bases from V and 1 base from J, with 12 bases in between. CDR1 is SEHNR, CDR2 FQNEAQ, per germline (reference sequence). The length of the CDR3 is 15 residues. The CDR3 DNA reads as TGTGCCAGCAGCTTAATTGCCGCAGGTTCCTACGAGCAGTACTTC. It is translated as CASSLIAAGSYEQYF.

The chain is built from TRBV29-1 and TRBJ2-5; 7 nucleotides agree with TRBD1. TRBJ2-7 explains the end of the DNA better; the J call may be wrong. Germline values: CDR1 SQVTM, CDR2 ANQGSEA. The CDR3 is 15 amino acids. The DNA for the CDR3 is TGCAGCGTTTATTCCGGGACAGAGCCCACCTACGAGCAGTACTTC. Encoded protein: CSVYSGTEPTYEQYF.

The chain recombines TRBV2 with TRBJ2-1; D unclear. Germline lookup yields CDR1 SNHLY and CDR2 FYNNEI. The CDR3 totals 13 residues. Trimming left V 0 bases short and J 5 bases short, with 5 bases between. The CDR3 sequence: CASSEAHDNEQFF. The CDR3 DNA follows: TGTGCCAGCAGTGAAGCGCATGACAATGAGCAGTTCTTC.

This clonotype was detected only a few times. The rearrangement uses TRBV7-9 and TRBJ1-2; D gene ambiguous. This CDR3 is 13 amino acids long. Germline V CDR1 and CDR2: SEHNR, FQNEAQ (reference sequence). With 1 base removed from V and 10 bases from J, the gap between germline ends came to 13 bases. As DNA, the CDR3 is TGTGCCAGCAGCTTAGGTCAGGAACAGAACTACACCTTC. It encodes CASSLGQEQNYTF. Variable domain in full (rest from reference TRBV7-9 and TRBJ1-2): DTGVSQNPRHKITKRGQNVTFRCDPISEHNRLYWYRQTLGQGPEFLTYFQNEAQLEKSRLLSDRFSAERPKGSFSTLEIQRTEQGDSAMYLCASSLGQEQNYTFGSGTRLTVV.

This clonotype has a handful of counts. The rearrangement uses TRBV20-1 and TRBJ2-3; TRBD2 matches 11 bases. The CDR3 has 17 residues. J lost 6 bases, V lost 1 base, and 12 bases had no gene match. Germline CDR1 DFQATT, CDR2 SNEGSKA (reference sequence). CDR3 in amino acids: CSARVRVAGGPFDTQYF. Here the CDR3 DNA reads TGCAGTGCTAGAGTTCGAGTAGCGGGAGGGCCATTTGATACGCAGTATTTT.

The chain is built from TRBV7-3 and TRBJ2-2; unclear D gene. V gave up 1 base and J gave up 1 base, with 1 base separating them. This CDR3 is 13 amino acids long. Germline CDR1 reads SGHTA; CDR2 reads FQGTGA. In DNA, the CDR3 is TGTGCCAGCAGCTTAAAGAACACCGGGGAGCTGTTTTTT. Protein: CASSLKNTGELFF. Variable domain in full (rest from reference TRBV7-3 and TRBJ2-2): GAGVSQTPSNKVTEKGKYVELRCDPISGHTALYWYRQSLGQGPEFLIYFQGTGAADDSGLPNDRFFAVRPEGSVSTLKIQRTERGDSAVYLCASSLKNTGELFFGEGSRLTVL.

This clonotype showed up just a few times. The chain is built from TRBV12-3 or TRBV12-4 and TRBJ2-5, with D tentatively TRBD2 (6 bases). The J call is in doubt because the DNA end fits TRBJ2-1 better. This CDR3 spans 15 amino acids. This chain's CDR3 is CASSGRAGSYNEQFF. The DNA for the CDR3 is TGTGCCAGCAGTGGGCGTGCCGGGAGCTACAATGAGCAGTTCTTC.

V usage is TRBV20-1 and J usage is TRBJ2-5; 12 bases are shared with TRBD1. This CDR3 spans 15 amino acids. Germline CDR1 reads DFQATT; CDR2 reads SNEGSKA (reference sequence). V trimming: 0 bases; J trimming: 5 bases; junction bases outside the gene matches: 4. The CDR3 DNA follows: TGCAGTGCTAGAGACGGGACAGGGGGCAGCGAGACCCAGTACTTC. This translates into CSARDGTGGSETQYF.

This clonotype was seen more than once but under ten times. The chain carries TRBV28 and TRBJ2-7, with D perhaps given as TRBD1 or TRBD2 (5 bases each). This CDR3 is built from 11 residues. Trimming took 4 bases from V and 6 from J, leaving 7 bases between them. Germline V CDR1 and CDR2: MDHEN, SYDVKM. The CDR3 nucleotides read TGTGCCAGCAGTTCGGGGACCGAGCAGTACTTC. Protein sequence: CASSSGTEQYF.

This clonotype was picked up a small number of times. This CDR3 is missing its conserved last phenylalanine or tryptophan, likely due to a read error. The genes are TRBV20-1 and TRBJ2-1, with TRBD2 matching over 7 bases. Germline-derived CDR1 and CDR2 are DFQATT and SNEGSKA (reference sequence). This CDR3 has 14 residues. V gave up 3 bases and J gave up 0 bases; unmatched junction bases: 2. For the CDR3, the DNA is TGCAGTGCTAGGGGGGGGTCCTCCTACAATGAGCAGTTCCTC. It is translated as CSARGGSSYNEQFL.

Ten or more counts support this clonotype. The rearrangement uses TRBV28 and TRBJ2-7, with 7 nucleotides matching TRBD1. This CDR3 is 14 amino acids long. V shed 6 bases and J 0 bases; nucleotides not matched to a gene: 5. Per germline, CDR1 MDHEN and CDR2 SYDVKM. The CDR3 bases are TGTGCCAGCAGCCTTAGACAGGGCTCCTACGAGCAGTACTTC. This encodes CASSLRQGSYEQYF.